This T cell receptor beta chain is drawn from a study of T cell responses to AZD1222 COVID-19 vaccine. The CDR3 spans 16 residues. CDR1 is SEHNR and CDR2 is FQNEAQ in the germline V gene (reference sequence). Trimming shortened V by 5 bases and J by 0 bases, and 14 bases separated the two germline ends. Study-wide points: Sampling that yielded the repertoires occurred only after the peak T cell response. Researchers report vaccine-associated CD4 TCRs spanning spike, with dominance at 160-218 and 743-854. Reportedly, nearly half the spike-specific TCRs target unmutated variant regions. A rise in Spike-specific TCR breadth and depth followed two AZD1222 doses.

Data came from immunoSEQ multiplex PCR; TCRdb stores just in-frame clones and leaves some out. The table records 200,000 to 250,000 clones, approximately 94% of them present only once. For this clone: Its antigen is unknown.

The receptor's source is an adult who received the MenACWY meningococcal vaccine as a control. The material was peripheral blood, obtained 28 days after the second dose of the MenACWY control vaccine. The V gene is TRBV7-9, the J gene TRBJ1-3, with D tentatively TRBD1 (6 bases). CDR3 in amino acids: CASSVEGGISGNTIYF. In DNA form, the CDR3 reads TGTGCCAGCAGCGTAGAAGGGGGGATCTCTGGAAACACCATATATTTT.